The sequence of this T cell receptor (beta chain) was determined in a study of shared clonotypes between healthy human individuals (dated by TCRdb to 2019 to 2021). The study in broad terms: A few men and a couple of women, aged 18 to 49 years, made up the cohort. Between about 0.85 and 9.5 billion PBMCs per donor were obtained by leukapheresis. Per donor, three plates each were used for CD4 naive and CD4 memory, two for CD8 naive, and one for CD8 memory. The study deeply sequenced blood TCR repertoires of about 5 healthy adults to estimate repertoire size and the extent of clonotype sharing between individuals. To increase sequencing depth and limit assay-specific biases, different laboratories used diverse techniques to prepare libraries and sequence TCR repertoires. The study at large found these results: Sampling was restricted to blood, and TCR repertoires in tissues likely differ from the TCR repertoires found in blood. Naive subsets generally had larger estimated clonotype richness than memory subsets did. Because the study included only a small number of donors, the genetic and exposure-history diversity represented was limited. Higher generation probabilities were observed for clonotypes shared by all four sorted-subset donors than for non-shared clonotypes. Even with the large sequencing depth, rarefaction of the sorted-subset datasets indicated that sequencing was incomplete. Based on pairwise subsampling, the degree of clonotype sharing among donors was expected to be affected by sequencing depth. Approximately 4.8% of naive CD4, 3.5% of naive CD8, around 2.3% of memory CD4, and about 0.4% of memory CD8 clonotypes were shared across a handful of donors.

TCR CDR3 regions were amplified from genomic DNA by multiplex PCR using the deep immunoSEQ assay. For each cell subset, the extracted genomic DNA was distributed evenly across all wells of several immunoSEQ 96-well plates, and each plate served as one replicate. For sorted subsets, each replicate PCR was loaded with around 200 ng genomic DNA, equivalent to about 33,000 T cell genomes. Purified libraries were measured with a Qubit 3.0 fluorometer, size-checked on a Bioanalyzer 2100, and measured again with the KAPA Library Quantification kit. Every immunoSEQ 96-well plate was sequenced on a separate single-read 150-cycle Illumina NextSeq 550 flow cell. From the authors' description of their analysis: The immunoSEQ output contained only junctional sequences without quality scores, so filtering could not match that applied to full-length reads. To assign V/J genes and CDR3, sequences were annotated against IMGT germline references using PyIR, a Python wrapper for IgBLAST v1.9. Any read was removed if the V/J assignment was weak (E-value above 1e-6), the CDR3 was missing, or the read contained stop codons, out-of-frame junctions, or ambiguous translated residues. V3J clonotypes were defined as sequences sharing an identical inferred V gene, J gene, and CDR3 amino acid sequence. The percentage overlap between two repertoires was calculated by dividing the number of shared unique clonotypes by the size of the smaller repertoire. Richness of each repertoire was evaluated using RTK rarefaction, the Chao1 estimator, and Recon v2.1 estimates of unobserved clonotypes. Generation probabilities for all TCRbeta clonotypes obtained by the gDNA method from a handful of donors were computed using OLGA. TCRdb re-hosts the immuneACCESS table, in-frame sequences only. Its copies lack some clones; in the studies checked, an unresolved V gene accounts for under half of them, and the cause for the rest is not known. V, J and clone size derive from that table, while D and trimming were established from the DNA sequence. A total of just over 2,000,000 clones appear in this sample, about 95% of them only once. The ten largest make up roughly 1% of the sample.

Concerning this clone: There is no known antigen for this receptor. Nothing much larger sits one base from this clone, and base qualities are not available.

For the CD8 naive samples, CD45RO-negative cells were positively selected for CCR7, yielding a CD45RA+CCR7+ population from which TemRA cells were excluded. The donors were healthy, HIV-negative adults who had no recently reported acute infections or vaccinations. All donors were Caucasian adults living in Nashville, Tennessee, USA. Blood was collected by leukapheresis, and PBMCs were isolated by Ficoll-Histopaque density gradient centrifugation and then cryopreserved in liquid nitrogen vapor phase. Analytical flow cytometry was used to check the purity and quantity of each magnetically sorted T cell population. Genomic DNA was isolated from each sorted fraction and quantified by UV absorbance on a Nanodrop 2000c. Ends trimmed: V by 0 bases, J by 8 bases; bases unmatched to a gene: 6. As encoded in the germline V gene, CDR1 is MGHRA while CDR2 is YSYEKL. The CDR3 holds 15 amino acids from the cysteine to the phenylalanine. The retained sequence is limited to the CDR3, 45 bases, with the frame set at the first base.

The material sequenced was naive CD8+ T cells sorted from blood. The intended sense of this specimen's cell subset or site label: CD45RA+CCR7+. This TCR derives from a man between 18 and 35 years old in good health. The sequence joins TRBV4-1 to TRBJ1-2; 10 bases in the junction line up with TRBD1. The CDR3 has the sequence CASSQDGDRGYGYTF. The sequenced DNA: TGCGCCAGCAGCCAAGATGGGGACAGGGGCTACGGCTACACCTTC.